A single sample gave rise to the 14 T cell receptor beta chains below, sequenced in a study of identical twins. TCRdb ran MiXCR on the 5' RACE reads and lists one entry per CDR3 protein. The data show fewer than 800,000 distinct CDR3 sequences, 7.1% seen once. This sample also appeared in a second study, on yellow fever vaccine responses in identical twins.

The sample comprised PBMCs. All receptors derive from a woman between 18 and 29 years old in good health.

This clonotype was counted at least ten times. The genes are TRBV10-3 and TRBJ2-1, with D unresolved. Germline CDR1 is ENHRY and CDR2 is SYGVKD. V lost 11 bases, J lost 5 bases, and 16 bases lay in between. There are 13 residues in the CDR3. In DNA form, the CDR3 reads TGTGCCGCAACGAATCTGAGAGACAATGAGCAGTTCTTC. It specifies CAATNLRDNEQFF.

Only a few counts were recorded for this clonotype. The chain combines TRBV7-6 with TRBJ1-1; weak D call: TRBD1 (6 bases). Germline V gene sequence: CDR1 SGHVS, CDR2 FNYEAQ. The germline V and J ends were trimmed by 5 bases and 1 base, with 17 bases remaining between them. This CDR3 region has 16 residues. The CDR3 DNA reads as TGTGCCAGCAGCGCGGACCTGGGCAGGGGGAACACTGAAGCTTTCTTT. Translation gives CASSADLGRGNTEAFF.

This clonotype occurred many times. The chain joins TRBV14 to TRBJ1-1; the D gene is possibly TRBD1 (5 bases). Germline assignment: CDR1 SGHDN and CDR2 FVKESK. The V end was cut by 4 bases, the J end by 0 bases, with 12 bases between. CDR3 size: 15 residues. The CDR3 region has the DNA TGTGCCAGCAGCCTCCGGACAAATATGAACACTGAAGCTTTCTTT. Translated, it gives CASSLRTNMNTEAFF.

This clonotype was found a few times. The rearrangement links TRBV5-1 to TRBJ2-2; 9 bases are shared with TRBD2. Trimming at V came to 0 bases and at J to 2 bases, leaving 5 bases not matched to a gene. Per germline, CDR1 SGHRS and CDR2 YFSETQ. The CDR3 loop spans 17 amino acids. The CDR3 loop reads CASSLAGGRANTGELFF. DNA of the CDR3: TGCGCCAGCAGCTTGGCCGGCGGGAGGGCTAACACCGGGGAGCTGTTTTTT.

This clonotype appeared many times. CDR3 nucleotides: TGTGCCACCAGGAGGGACACCGGGGAGCTGTTTTTT. Its translation: CATRRDTGELFF. The chain combines TRBV24-1 with TRBJ2-2; D perhaps matches TRBD2 (5 bases). Germline loops: CDR1 KGHDR, CDR2 SFDVKD. Deletions cut 7 bases from V and 3 bases from J, with 5 bases between. CDR3 length equals 12 residues.

There are many counts of this clonotype. The V and J genes are TRBV5-1 and TRBJ2-7, with 9 bases fitting TRBD2. The CDR3 sequence is 15 residues long. In germline, CDR1 is SGHRS, CDR2 YFSETQ. V was clipped by 0 bases and J by 3 bases; unmatched bases: 4. In nucleotides, the CDR3 is TGCGCCAGCAGCTTGGACCCTAGCGGGATCTACGAGCAGTACGTC. Protein sequence: CASSLDPSGIYEQYV.

This chain joins TRBV6-6 and TRBJ2-2; TRBD2 might be the D (5 bases). The germline V gene encodes CDR1 MNHNY and CDR2 SVGAGI (reference sequence). V was shortened by 8 bases and J by 5 bases, with 12 bases between the two germline ends. The CDR3 consists of 13 residues. Here the CDR3 reads CASWRVLTGELFF. CDR3 in DNA: TGTGCCAGCTGGCGGGTTTTGACCGGGGAGCTGTTTTTT.

The chain links TRBV12-3 or TRBV12-4 to TRBJ2-2; D unresolved. The CDR3 totals 14 residues. The V end lost 5 bases, the J end lost 1 base, and 8 bases lay between the germline ends. The CDR3 DNA follows: TGTGCCAGCAGTCCTAAAGTGAACACCGGGGAGCTGTTTTTT. It specifies CASSPKVNTGELFF.

The sample holds many counts of this clonotype. J is TRBJ2-5 and V is TRBV20-1, with 7 nucleotides matching TRBD2. Germline-derived CDR1 and CDR2 are DFQATT and SNEGSKA (reference sequence). The CDR3 is 15 residues long. The V and J ends lost 3 bases and 1 base, in that order; junction bases with no gene match: 8. The CDR3 sequence is CSASPVLATQETQYF. The CDR3 coding sequence is TGCAGTGCTAGCCCCGTACTAGCGACCCAAGAGACCCAGTACTTC.

This clonotype was seen a few times. This chain joins TRBV4-1 and TRBJ2-2; tentative D call: TRBD2 (6 bases). With 0 bases removed from V and 4 bases from J, the gap between germline ends came to 15 bases. In germline, CDR1 is MGHRA, CDR2 YSYEKL. The CDR3 runs to 17 residues. The CDR3 loop is CASSQDPGAGSTGELFF. DNA for the CDR3: TGCGCCAGCAGCCAAGACCCCGGGGCCGGGAGCACCGGGGAGCTGTTTTTT.

In its sample, this clonotype was seen many times. The CDR3 sequence: CASSPRQEQFF. The CDR3 nucleotides are TGTGCCAGCAGCCCAAGGCAGGAGCAGTTCTTC. The chain is built from TRBV12-3 or TRBV12-4 and TRBJ2-1, with D uncertain. The CDR3 loop spans 11 amino acids. V lost 6 bases and J lost 10, with 10 bases in between.

This clonotype was detected only a few times. This chain joins TRBV11-2 and TRBJ2-5; 10 bases are a match to TRBD2. Unmatched junction bases numbered 5, after V lost 5 bases and J lost 5 bases. The CDR3 length is 14 residues. Germline V gene data show CDR1 as SGHAT and CDR2 as FQNNGV. CDR3 in DNA: TGTGCCAGCAGCCTCACACTAGCGGGGGAGACCCAGTACTTC. This gives the protein CASSLTLAGETQYF.

This clonotype has more than one count but fewer than ten. V and J are TRBV7-9 and TRBJ2-7, with 10 bases that match TRBD1. CDR1 SEHNR and CDR2 FQNEAQ come from the germline V gene (reference sequence). The CDR3 totals 15 residues. V trimming: 7 bases; J trimming: 5 bases; junction bases outside the gene matches: 11. The CDR3 region is CASKLGDRGGNEQYF. The CDR3 bases are TGTGCCAGCAAGCTCGGGGACAGGGGTGGCAACGAGCAGTACTTC.

In this sample, this clonotype turned up a few times. J is TRBJ2-5 and V is TRBV11-3; 8 bases are a match to TRBD1. Trimming took 6 bases from V and 4 from J; bases not matched to a gene: 7. Germline loops: CDR1 SGHNT, CDR2 YENEEA. This CDR3 has 14 residues. CDR3 in amino acids: CASSHRGNPETQYF. CDR3 nucleotide sequence: TGTGCCAGCAGTCACAGGGGGAACCCAGAGACCCAGTACTTC.